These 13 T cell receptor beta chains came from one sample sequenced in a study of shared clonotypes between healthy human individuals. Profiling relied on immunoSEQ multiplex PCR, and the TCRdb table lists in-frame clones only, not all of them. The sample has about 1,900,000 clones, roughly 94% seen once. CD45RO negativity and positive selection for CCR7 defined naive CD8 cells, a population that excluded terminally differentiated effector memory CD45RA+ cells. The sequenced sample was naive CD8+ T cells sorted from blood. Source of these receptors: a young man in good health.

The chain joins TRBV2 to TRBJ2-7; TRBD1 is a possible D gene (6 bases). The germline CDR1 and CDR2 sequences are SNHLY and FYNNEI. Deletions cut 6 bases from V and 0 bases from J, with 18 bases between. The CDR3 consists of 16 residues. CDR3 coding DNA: TGTGCCAGCAGCCCGACAGGCGCCCCTAGCTCCTACGAGCAGTACTTC. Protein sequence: CASSPTGAPSSYEQYF.

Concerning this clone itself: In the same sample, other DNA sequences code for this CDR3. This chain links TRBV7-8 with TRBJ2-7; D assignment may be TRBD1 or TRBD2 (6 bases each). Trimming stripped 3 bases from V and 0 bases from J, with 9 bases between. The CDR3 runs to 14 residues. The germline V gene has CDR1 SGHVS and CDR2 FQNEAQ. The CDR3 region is CASSLGGYSYEQYF. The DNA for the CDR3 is TGTGCCAGCAGCTTGGGGGGCTACTCCTACGAGCAGTACTTC. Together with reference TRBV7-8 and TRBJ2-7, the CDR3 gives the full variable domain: GAGVSQSPRYKVAKRGQDVALRCDPISGHVSLFWYQQALGQGPEFLTYFQNEAQLDKSGLPSDRFFAERPEGSVSTLKIQRTQQEDSAVYLCASSLGGYSYEQYFGPGTRLTVT.

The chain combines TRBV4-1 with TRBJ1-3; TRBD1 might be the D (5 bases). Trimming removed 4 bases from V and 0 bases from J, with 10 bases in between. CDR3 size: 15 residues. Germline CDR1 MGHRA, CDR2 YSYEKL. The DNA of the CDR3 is TGCGCCAGCAGCCCCCAGGGTATCTCTGGAAACACCATATATTTT. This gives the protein CASSPQGISGNTIYF.

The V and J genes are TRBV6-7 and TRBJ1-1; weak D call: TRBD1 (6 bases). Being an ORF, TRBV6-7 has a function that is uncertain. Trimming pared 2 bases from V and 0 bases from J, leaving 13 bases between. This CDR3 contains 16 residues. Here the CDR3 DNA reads TGTGCCAGCAGTTACGCCTACAGGGACATGAACACTGAAGCTTTCTTT. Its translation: CASSYAYRDMNTEAFF.

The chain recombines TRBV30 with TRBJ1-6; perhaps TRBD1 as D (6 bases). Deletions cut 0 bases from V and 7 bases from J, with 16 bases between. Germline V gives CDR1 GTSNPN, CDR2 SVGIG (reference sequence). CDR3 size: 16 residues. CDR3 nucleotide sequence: TGTGCCTGGAGTGTACATTCCGGGGACACCAATTCACCCCTCCACTTT. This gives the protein CAWSVHSGDTNSPLHF. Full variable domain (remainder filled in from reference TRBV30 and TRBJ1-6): SQTIHQWPATLVQPVGSPLSLECTVEGTSNPNLYWYRQAAGRGLQLLFYSVGIGQISSEVPQNLSASRPQDRQFILSSKKLLLSDSGFYLCAWSVHSGDTNSPLHFGNGTRLTVT.

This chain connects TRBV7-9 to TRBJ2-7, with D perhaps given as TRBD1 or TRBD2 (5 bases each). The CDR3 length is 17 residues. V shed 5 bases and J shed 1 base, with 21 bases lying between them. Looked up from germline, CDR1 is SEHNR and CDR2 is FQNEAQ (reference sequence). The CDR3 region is CASSRGWPRDRSYEQYF. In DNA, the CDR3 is TGTGCCAGCAGCCGAGGGTGGCCAAGGGACCGATCCTACGAGCAGTACTTC.

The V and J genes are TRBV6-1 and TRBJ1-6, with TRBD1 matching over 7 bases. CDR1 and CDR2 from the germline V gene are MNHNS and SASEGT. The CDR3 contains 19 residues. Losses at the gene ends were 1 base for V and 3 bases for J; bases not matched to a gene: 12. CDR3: CASSEGGQLWGIYNSPLHF. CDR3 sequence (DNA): TGTGCCAGCAGTGAAGGGGGACAGCTATGGGGTATCTATAATTCACCCCTCCACTTT.

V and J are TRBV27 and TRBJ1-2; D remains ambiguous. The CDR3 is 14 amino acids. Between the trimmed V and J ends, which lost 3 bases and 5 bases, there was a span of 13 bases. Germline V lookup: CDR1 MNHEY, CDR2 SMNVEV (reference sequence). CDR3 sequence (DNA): TGTGCCAGCAGTTTCGGTCAGACCGGATATGGCTACACCTTC. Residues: CASSFGQTGYGYTF.

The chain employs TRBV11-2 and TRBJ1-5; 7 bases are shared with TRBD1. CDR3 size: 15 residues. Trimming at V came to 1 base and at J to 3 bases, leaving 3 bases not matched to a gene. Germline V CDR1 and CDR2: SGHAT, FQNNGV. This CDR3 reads CASSLGQGDNQPQHF. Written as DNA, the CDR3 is TGTGCCAGCAGCTTAGGGCAGGGGGACAATCAGCCCCAGCATTTT.

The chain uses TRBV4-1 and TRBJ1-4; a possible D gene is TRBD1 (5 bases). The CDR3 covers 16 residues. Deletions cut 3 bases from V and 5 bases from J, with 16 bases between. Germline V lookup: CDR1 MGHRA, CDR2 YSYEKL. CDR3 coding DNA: TGCGCCAGCAGCCAGGTTTGGAAGGGGAGGAATGAAAAACTGTTTTTT. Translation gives CASSQVWKGRNEKLFF.

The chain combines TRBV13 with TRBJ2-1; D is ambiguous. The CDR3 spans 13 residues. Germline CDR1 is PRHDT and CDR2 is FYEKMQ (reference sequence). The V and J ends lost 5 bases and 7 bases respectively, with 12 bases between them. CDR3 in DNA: TGTGCCAGCAGCCAAGGTCGGAAGAATGAGCAGTTCTTC. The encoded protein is CASSQGRKNEQFF.

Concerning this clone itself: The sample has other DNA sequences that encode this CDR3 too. The CDR3 DNA follows: TGTGCCAGCAGTTTATCATCCGGAAACACCATATATTTT. Translated: CASSLSSGNTIYF. The chain links TRBV27 to TRBJ1-3; D not certain. Trimming took 0 bases from V and 4 from J, leaving 4 bases between them. In germline, CDR1 is MNHEY, CDR2 SMNVEV (reference sequence). This CDR3 is built from 13 residues.

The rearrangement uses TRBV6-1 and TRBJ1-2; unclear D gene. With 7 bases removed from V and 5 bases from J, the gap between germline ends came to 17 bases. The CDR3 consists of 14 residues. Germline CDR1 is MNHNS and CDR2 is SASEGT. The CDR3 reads CASKPRVLLYGYTF. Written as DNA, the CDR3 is TGTGCCAGCAAACCTCGCGTTCTCCTATATGGCTACACCTTC.